This T cell receptor (beta chain) was captured in a study of cytotoxic CD8 clonotypes in ibrutinib-treated CLL. Study overall: Responses: around 24 partial, 2 complete; after median approximately 70 months, approximately 15 stayed remitted, 12 progressed.

The intended depth for sequencing was 1 in 200,000 to 1 in 1 million T cells. Only in-frame clones appear in the TCRdb table, and some are missing; sequencing was by immunoSEQ multiplex PCR. The repertoire holds 90,000 to 150,000 clones, more than 55% seen once, with around 37% in the top ten. The junction had 8 bases not matched to a gene; V was cut back by 3 bases and J by 5 bases. Germline V CDR1 and CDR2: SGHTA, FQGNSA. This CDR3 comprises 15 residues. This sequence was found in a human donor with chronic lymphocytic leukemia. The chain couples TRBV7-2 to TRBJ2-5; 8 nucleotides line up with TRBD2. The sample consisted of PBMCs, taken after 24 months of ibrutinib treatment. The CDR3 DNA reads TGTGCCAGCAGCTTCAAAGGCGGGGGGAGGGAGACCCAGTACTTC. The encoded protein is CASSFKGGGRETQYF.